Following are 17 T cell receptor beta chains from one sample sequenced in a study of blood T cell repertoires in COVID-19. Sequencing used immunoSEQ multiplex PCR; TCRdb keeps in-frame clones, though not all of them. The profile covers a few hundred thousand clones, with more than 70% appearing a single time and over 9% taken by the ten largest. The sequenced sample was peripheral blood. These receptors were collected from a woman between 25 and 40 years old with COVID-19, enrolled during active disease.

This chain connects TRBV30 to TRBJ2-3; D uncertain. Trimming left V 3 bases short and J 6 bases short, with 10 bases between. The germline CDR1 and CDR2 sequences are GTSNPN and SVGIG (reference sequence). This CDR3 has 12 amino acids. The DNA of the CDR3 is TGTGCCTGGAGCCCAGAGCGCGATACGCAGTATTTT. As protein: CAWSPERDTQYF.

This chain connects TRBV9 to TRBJ1-2; TRBD1 agrees at 7 bases. Germline V lookup: CDR1 SGDLS, CDR2 YYNGEE. Trimming at V came to 4 bases and at J to 4 bases, leaving 7 bases not matched to a gene. The CDR3 has 14 amino acids. In DNA, the CDR3 is TGTGCCAGCAGCTCGACAGGGATTCCCTATGGCTACACCTTC. Its protein product is CASSSTGIPYGYTF. Combining the CDR3 with reference TRBV9 and TRBJ1-2 gives the whole variable domain DSGVTQTPKHLITATGQRVTLRCSPRSGDLSVYWYQQSLDQGLQFLIQYYNGEERAKGNILERFSAQQFPDLHSELNLSSLELGDSALYFCASSSTGIPYGYTFGSGTRLTVV.

The chain recombines TRBV6-5 with TRBJ1-2; D is possibly TRBD1 (5 bases). The CDR3 sequence is 13 residues long. The germline CDR1 and CDR2 sequences are MNHEY and SVGAGI. V gave up 4 bases and J gave up 4 bases, with 10 bases separating them. This CDR3 reads CASSSSGRYGYTF. In DNA, the CDR3 is TGTGCCAGCAGTTCGTCAGGGCGCTATGGCTACACCTTC.

The chain is built from TRBV5-1 and TRBJ1-2; 7 nucleotides match TRBD1. V was clipped by 4 bases and J by 0 bases; unmatched bases: 12. The CDR3 consists of 17 residues. Germline V CDR1 and CDR2: SGHRS, YFSETQ. The CDR3 DNA reads as TGCGCCAGCAGCCGGAGAGTCAGGGGGGTATCTAACTATGGCTACACCTTC. It encodes CASSRRVRGVSNYGYTF.

The chain joins TRBV5-1 to TRBJ2-7; 7 nucleotides align to TRBD1. The CDR3 consists of 15 residues. V lost 1 base and J lost 3; bases outside the gene matches: 7. Germline CDR1 is SGHRS and CDR2 is YFSETQ. CDR3 protein: CASSLRGGSDYEQYF. The CDR3 DNA sequence: TGCGCCAGCAGCTTGCGAGGGGGCTCCGACTACGAGCAGTACTTC.

Note on this clone: The same CDR3 also results from other DNA sequences found in this sample. This chain uses TRBV18 with TRBJ1-1; D gene unclear. The V gene lost 5 bases and the J gene lost 1 base, with 5 bases spanning the gap. This CDR3 is built from 12 residues. From germline, CDR1 is KGHSH and CDR2 LQKENI. The CDR3 DNA follows: TGTGCCAGCTCAGCCGGGAACACTGAAGCTTTCTTT. Protein product: CASSAGNTEAFF.

In its sample, this clone was seen a few times. The chain is built from TRBV4-1 and TRBJ2-5; 14 bases are a match to TRBD2. CDR3 length equals 13 residues. Germline CDR1 is MGHRA and CDR2 is YSYEKL. V lost 2 bases, J lost 14 bases, and 4 bases stayed unmatched. CDR3 bases: TGCGCCAGCAGCCAAATGGGACTAGCGGGAGTTTACTTC. Protein: CASSQMGLAGVYF.

This chain connects TRBV3-1 (or the pseudogene TRBV3-2) to TRBJ1-3; no clear D. From germline, CDR1 is LGHDT and CDR2 YNNKEL (reference sequence). Trimming took off 1 base at V and 2 bases at J, with 3 bases between the two ends. The CDR3 consists of 13 residues. The CDR3 loop reads CASSQVTGNTIYF. The CDR3 DNA reads as TGTGCCAGCAGCCAAGTCACTGGAAACACCATATATTTT.

This chain connects TRBV2 to TRBJ2-7; 7 nucleotides match TRBD1. Germline V CDR1 and CDR2: SNHLY, FYNNEI. With 6 bases clipped from V and 4 bases from J, the junction kept 6 bases outside the gene matches. There are 13 residues in the CDR3. The CDR3 DNA reads TGTGCCAGCAGCCTTGGACAGGAGTACGAGCAGTACTTC. Translating it yields CASSLGQEYEQYF.

This sequence joins TRBV28 and TRBJ1-1, with D maybe TRBD1 (5 bases). Trimming removed 3 bases at V and 1 base at J, with 9 bases between. The CDR3 totals 14 residues. Germline-derived CDR1 and CDR2 are MDHEN and SYDVKM. This CDR3 reads CASSFATANTEAFF. The CDR3 coding sequence is TGTGCCAGCAGTTTCGCGACAGCGAACACTGAAGCTTTCTTT.

The chain has TRBV5-8 and TRBJ2-1, with TRBD1 matching 8 bases. J gave up 0 bases and V 4 bases, and 6 bases lay outside the gene matches. CDR3 size: 16 residues. CDR1 SGHTS and CDR2 YDEGEE come from the germline V gene. CDR3 sequence: CASSGPGQGSYNEQFF. The CDR3 coding sequence is TGTGCCAGCAGCGGACCCGGACAGGGCTCCTACAATGAGCAGTTCTTC.

This CDR3 reads CASSQGGGSSYEQYF. CDR3 bases: TGCGCCAGCAGCCAAGGGGGCGGAAGCTCCTACGAGCAGTACTTC. The chain has TRBV4-1 and TRBJ2-7; D possibly corresponds to TRBD1 (5 bases). Trimming left V 1 base short and J 0 bases short, with 10 bases between. The CDR3 totals 15 residues. Germline V lookup: CDR1 MGHRA, CDR2 YSYEKL.

V gene TRBV25-1 combines with J gene TRBJ2-5; 7 nucleotides match TRBD2. With 8 bases clipped from V and 4 bases from J, the junction kept 1 base outside the gene matches. Looked up from germline, CDR1 is MGHDK and CDR2 is SYGVNS. The CDR3 extends over 11 amino acids. The CDR3 nucleotides read TGTGCCAGCGGGAGGGGAGAGACCCAGTACTTC. Protein: CASGRGETQYF.

The chain links TRBV30 to TRBJ1-5; 7 bases line up with TRBD1. CDR1 and CDR2 from the germline V gene are GTSNPN and SVGIG (reference sequence). This CDR3 is built from 14 residues. V lost 4 bases to trimming and J lost 2 bases; unmatched junction nucleotides: 5. As DNA, the CDR3 is TGTGCCTGGACCTATCAGGGGGGCAATCAGCCCCAGCATTTT. This encodes CAWTYQGGNQPQHF.

The rearrangement joins TRBV19 to TRBJ2-7; D remains ambiguous. V lost 5 bases to trimming and J lost 2 bases, with 16 bases between them. Germline loops: CDR1 LNHDA, CDR2 SQIVND (reference sequence). The CDR3 loop spans 15 amino acids. CDR3 sequence reads: CASSYAAAATYEQYF. The CDR3 coding sequence is TGTGCCAGTAGTTACGCCGCGGCCGCTACCTACGAGCAGTACTTC.

V is TRBV3-1 (or the pseudogene TRBV3-2) and J is TRBJ2-2; TRBD2 agrees at 15 bases. Germline CDR1 reads LGHDT; CDR2 reads YNNKEL (reference sequence). Trimming removed 4 bases from V and 7 bases from J; junction bases left unmatched: 4. This CDR3 contains 16 residues. CDR3 loop: CASSPGTSGRNGELFF. CDR3 DNA sequence: TGTGCCAGCAGCCCCGGGACTAGCGGGAGGAACGGGGAGCTGTTTTTT.

This sequence joins TRBV28 and TRBJ2-7; maybe TRBD2 (5 bases). V gave up 2 bases and J gave up 7 bases, with 12 bases separating them. In germline, CDR1 is MDHEN, CDR2 SYDVKM. The CDR3 has 13 residues. The CDR3 loop is CASSLEGSGEQYF. DNA of the CDR3: TGTGCCAGCAGTTTAGAGGGCTCGGGGGAGCAGTACTTC.